This is a list of T cell receptor beta chains from one sample in a study of blood T cell repertoires in COVID-19. Using immunoSEQ multiplex PCR, the repertoire was profiled, and TCRdb retains in-frame clones only, with some absent. Found here are around 150,000 clones, approximately 84% of them singletons; the top ten hold approximately 21%. The sequenced sample consisted of peripheral blood. The origin of the receptors is an elderly woman with acute or convalescent COVID-19. Both conserved end residues are part of each CDR3. Fields, in order: D gene, J gene, clone size, V gene, CDR3 DNA, CDR3 protein. D genes are given only for firm matches. Some rows mark clone size as missing; the rest say once, few, many or name a class of expanded clone.

>-|TRBJ1-2|-|TRBV7-8
TGTGCCAGCAGCTTAGGGACAGATATTAACTATGGCTACACCTTC
CASSLGTDINYGYTF
>TRBD2|TRBJ2-7|once|TRBV10-2
TGCGCCAGCAGTGCATGGGGGGAGGGCTACGAGCAGTACTTC
CASSAWGEGYEQYF
>-|TRBJ2-2|-|TRBV6-2/TRBV6-3
TGTGCCAGCAGTTACTCCCCGGGAGTGGGCACCGGGGAGCTGTTTTTT
CASSYSPGVGTGELFF
>-|TRBJ1-4|-|TRBV7-5
TGTGTCAGAAGCCCACGGACAGGGGGCCATGAAAAACTGTTTTTT
CVRSPRTGGHEKLFF
>-|TRBJ1-3|-|TRBV19
TGTGCCAGTAGTATCGGAGACAGTTCTGGAAACACCATATATTTT
CASSIGDSSGNTIYF
>-|TRBJ1-1|-|TRBV11-2
TGTGCCAGCAGCTTAGGCGGAGCCACTGAAGCTTTCTTT
CASSLGGATEAFF
>-|TRBJ1-1|-|TRBV6-5
TGTGCCAGCAGGAACAGCGGGGGCACTGAAGCTTTCTTT
CASRNSGGTEAFF
>-|TRBJ2-5|-|TRBV6-5
TGTGCCAGCAGTACCCGGGAGACCCAGTACTTC
CASSTRETQYF
>-|TRBJ2-5|-|TRBV18
TGTGCCAGCTCACGACGTGGGGAGAAAGTGACGGAGACCCAGTACTTC
CASSRRGEKVTETQYF
>-|TRBJ1-2|few|TRBV2
TGTGCCAGCAGGCGGGAAACTGCTAACTATGGCTACACCTTC
CASRRETANYGYTF
>TRBD1|TRBJ2-1|-|TRBV2
TGTGCCAGCACCCGGACAGGGACCATTGATGAGCAGTTCTTC
CASTRTGTIDEQFF
>TRBD1|TRBJ1-2|-|TRBV5-4
TGTGCCAGCAGCGGCCGGGACAGGGAAACATACACCTTC
CASSGRDRETYTF
>-|TRBJ2-7|-|TRBV3-1/TRBV3-2
TGTGCCAGCAGTCCGGACAGCTCTTACGAGCAGTACTTC
CASSPDSSYEQYF
>TRBD1|TRBJ2-1|-|TRBV2
TGTGCCAGCTGGACAGGGTACAATGAGCAGTTCTTC
CASWTGYNEQFF
>TRBD2|TRBJ2-3|-|TRBV3-1/TRBV3-2
TGTGCCAGCAGCCAAGATCAAGTGGGGACTAGCAGGGATACGCAGTATTTT
CASSQDQVGTSRDTQYF
>-|TRBJ2-7|once|TRBV12-3/TRBV12-4
TGTGCCAACAGTTCTGTCCTCTACGAGCAGTACTTC
CANSSVLYEQYF
>-|TRBJ2-5|-|TRBV18
TGTGCCAGCTCTTCCTTCACAGGTGGCGAGACCCAGTACTTC
CASSSFTGGETQYF
>-|TRBJ1-1|-|TRBV27
TGTGCCAGCAGTTTCTCGGGACTCATGAACACTGAAGCTTTCTTT
CASSFSGLMNTEAFF
>-|TRBJ1-5|-|TRBV7-2
TGTGCCAGCAGCCTGGAGGGGTATAGCAATCAGCCCCAGCATTTT
CASSLEGYSNQPQHF
>TRBD2|TRBJ2-6|-|TRBV6-6
TGTGCCAGCAGTCCCCTGGGGGGGAGCTCTGGGGCCAACGTCCTGACTTTC
CASSPLGGSSGANVLTF
>-|TRBJ1-6|-|TRBV18
TGTGCCAGCTCACTTTCCACAGGGATTAATTCACCCCTCCACTTT
CASSLSTGINSPLHF
>TRBD2|TRBJ2-3|-|TRBV19
TGTGCCAGTAAAGGACTAGCGAAGGCAGATACGCAGTATTTT
CASKGLAKADTQYF
>-|TRBJ2-5|-|TRBV10-3
TGTGCCTCACAACTACGGCGGGATCGGGAAGAGACCCAGTACTTC
CASQLRRDREETQYF
>TRBD1|TRBJ1-1|-|TRBV7-2
TGTGCCAGCAGCCCTGGACAGGGCTTGCGCTTAGGGAGCACTGAAGCTTTCTTT
CASSPGQGLRLGSTEAFF
>-|TRBJ2-7|-|TRBV7-9
TGTGCCAGCAGCTTAGGGGGTCAGGGGGAGCAGTACTTC
CASSLGGQGEQYF
>-|TRBJ2-5|-|TRBV19
TGTGCCAGTAGTAGGCAGCGACAAGAGACCCAGTACTTC
CASSRQRQETQYF
>TRBD1|TRBJ1-1|-|TRBV18
TGTGCCAGCTCACCCCAGGGGGCCGTCACTGAAGCTTTCTTT
CASSPQGAVTEAFF
>TRBD2|TRBJ2-2|-|TRBV27
TGTGCCAGCAGTTGGGCTAGCGGGATCACCGGGGAGCTGTTTTTT
CASSWASGITGELFF
>TRBD1|TRBJ2-6|-|TRBV5-4
TGTGCCAGCAGCAGGGCACAGGGGAGCTCTGGGGCCAACGTCCTGACTTTC
CASSRAQGSSGANVLTF